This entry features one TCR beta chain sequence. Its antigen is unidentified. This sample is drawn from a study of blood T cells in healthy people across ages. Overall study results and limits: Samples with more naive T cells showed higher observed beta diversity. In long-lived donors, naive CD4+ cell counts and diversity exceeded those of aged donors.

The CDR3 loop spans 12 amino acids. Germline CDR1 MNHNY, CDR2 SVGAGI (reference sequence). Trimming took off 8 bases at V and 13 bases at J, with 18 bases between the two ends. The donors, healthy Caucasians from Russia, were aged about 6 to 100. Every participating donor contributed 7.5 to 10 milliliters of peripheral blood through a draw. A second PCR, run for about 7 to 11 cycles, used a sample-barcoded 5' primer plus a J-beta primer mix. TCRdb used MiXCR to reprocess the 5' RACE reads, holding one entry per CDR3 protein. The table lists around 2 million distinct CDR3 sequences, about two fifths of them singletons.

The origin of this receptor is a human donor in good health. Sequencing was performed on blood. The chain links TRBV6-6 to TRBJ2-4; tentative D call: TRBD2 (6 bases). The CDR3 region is CASRPPGGEQYF. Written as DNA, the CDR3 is TGTGCCAGCCGCCCTCCCGGAGGGGAGCAGTACTTC.